Given below is one TCR beta chain in context. Its target is not known. These data come from a study of cytomegalovirus exposure and HLA in healthy donors. For the study at large: An analysis done earlier identified 117 million unique TCR beta sequences from about 179 million T cells.

The CDR3 runs 13 residues. CDR1 is LNHDA and CDR2 is SQIVND in the germline V gene (reference sequence). V shed 8 bases and J 10 bases; nucleotides not matched to a gene: 7. Primers for the PCR totalled 60 Vbeta and 13 Jbeta. Some clones are missing from TCRdb's copy, which holds only in-frame ones; the method was immunoSEQ multiplex PCR. The table shows 110,000 to 150,000 clones, with approximately 77% occurring only once. Overall study findings and caveats: A highly shared variant cluster was judged a likely technical artifact. Analysis was carried out at a later point, and it linked a missense DCLRE1C variant to TCR beta V- and J-gene trimming. At a 0.05 false discovery rate, a later analysis found about 17,000 TCR beta sequences to be associated with HLA alleles.

Specimen: PBMCs. The chain combines TRBV19 with TRBJ1-6; TRBD1 aligns across 8 bases. The receptor was isolated from a woman between 50 and 59 years old in good health and CMV-seronegative. The CDR3 protein is CASSDRAKSPLHF. In DNA form, the CDR3 reads TGTGCCAGTTCGGACAGGGCCAAGTCACCCCTCCACTTT.